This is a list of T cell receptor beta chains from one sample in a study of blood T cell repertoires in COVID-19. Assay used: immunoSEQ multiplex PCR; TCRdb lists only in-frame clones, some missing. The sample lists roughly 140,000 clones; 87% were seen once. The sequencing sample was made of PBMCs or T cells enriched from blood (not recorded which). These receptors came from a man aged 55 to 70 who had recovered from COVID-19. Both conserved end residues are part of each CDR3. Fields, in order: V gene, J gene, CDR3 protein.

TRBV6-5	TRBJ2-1	CASSSQGYNEQFF
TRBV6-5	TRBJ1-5	CASSYGQYQPQHF
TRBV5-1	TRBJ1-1	CASSLEAPGVTEAFF
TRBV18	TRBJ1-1	CASTRTGVNTEAFF
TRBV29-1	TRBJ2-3	CSVREAGAADTQYF
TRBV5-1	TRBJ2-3	CASSLDPSRAQYF
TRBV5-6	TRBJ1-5	CASSRELDRDLYSNQPQHF
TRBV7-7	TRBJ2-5	CASSLGGLDQGVQYF
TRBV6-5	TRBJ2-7	CASRPPLAGAGEQYF
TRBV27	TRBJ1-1	CASSLSTGGWGTEAFF
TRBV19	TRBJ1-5	CASRLHREGQPQHF
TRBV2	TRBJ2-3	CASTSRLAGGTDTQYF
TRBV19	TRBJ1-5	CASSPTRGGQPQHF
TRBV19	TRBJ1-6	CASSTTAGGSPLHF
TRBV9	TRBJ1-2	CASSVAGDGNYGYTF
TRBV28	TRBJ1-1	CASSGQAIEAFF
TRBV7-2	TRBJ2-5	CASSLALGTQETQYF
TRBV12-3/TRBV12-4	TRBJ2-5	CASSLWQGETQYF
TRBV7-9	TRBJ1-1	CASSPLSGTEAFF
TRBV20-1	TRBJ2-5	CSARGRETQYF
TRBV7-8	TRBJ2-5	CASSLRRPSGQETQYF
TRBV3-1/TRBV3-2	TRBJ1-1	CASSQGVGDMNTEAFF
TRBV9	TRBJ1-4	CASSASGAGGREKLFF
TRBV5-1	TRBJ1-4	CASSLGMGQGDEKLFF
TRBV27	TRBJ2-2	CASSWTGGYGGELFF
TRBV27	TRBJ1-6	CASSLWGRVYNSPLHF
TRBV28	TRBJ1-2	CASSLPGGLAGYTF
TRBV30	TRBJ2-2	CAWSGLAVNTGELFF
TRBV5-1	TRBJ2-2	CASSSSGHSVTGELFF
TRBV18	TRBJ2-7	CASSPTSGNLYEQYF
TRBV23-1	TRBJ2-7	CASGFLWDRVSLGYEQYF
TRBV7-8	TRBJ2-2	CASTYTRDRENTGELFF
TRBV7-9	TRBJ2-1	CASSRSTSEQFF
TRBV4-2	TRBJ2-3	CASSHRAGTDTQYF
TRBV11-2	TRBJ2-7	CASSLSSAGGLNEQYF